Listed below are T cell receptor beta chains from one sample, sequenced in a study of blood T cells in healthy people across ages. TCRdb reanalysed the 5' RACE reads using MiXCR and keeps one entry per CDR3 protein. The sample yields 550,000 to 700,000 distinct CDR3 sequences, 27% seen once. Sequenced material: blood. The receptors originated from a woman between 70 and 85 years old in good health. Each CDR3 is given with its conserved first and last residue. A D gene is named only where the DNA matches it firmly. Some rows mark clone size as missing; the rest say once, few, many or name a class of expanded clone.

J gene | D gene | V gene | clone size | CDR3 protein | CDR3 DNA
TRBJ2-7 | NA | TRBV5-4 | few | CASSLEGNRPYEQYF | TGTGCCAGCAGCTTGGAAGGGAACAGACCCTACGAGCAGTACTTC
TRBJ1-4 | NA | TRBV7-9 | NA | CASSLEGSYNEKLFF | TGTGCCAGCAGCTTAGAAGGCAGCTATAATGAAAAACTGTTTTTT
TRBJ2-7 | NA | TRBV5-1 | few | CASSTGTGPYEQYF | TGCGCCAGCAGTACCGGGACTGGTCCCTACGAGCAGTACTTC
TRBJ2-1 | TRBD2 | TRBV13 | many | CAISRLAGVYEQFF | TGTGCCATATCGCGACTAGCGGGGGTTTATGAGCAGTTCTTC
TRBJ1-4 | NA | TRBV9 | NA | CASSVAGEKLFF | TGTGCCAGCAGCGTAGCAGGGGAAAAACTGTTTTTT
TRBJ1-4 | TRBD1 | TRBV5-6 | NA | CASSSTGTGYHLPNEKLFF | TGTGCCAGCAGCTCAACCGGGACAGGGTACCACTTGCCTAATGAAAAACTGTTTTTT
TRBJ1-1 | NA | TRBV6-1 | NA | CTSSLKTGTEAFF | TGTACCAGCAGCCTCAAGACGGGAACTGAAGCTTTCTTT
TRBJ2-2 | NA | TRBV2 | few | CASTSRDFGGELFF | TGTGCCAGCACTTCCCGGGACTTCGGCGGGGAGCTGTTTTTT
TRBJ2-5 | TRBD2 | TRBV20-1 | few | CSALLAGGNLRTQYF | TGCAGTGCGCTGCTAGCGGGGGGGAATCTAAGGACCCAGTACTTC
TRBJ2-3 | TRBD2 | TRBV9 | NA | CASSVGSGGAGDTQYF | TGTGCCAGCAGCGTCGGTAGCGGGGGGGCCGGAGATACGCAGTATTTT
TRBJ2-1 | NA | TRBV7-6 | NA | CASSFSRLHNEQFF | TGTGCCAGCAGCTTCTCCCGACTCCACAATGAGCAGTTCTTC
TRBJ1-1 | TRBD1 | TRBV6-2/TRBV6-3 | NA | CASRNPWTGSVNTEAFF | TGTGCCAGCAGGAACCCCTGGACAGGGAGCGTGAACACTGAAGCTTTCTTT
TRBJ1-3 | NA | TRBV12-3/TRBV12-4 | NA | CASSLRQGQGVRPGNTIYF | TGTGCCAGCAGTTTACGGCAGGGACAAGGAGTAAGACCTGGAAACACCATATATTTT
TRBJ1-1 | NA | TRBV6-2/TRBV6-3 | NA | CASSPYGATEAFF | TGTGCCAGCAGTCCCTACGGGGCCACTGAAGCTTTCTTT
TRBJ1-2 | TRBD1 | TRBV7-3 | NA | CASSPTGTGGFNGYTF | TGTGCCAGCAGCCCAACCGGGACAGGGGGCTTCAATGGCTACACCTTC
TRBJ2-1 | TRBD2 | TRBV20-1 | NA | CSATSGLAYNEQFF | TGCAGTGCTACCTCGGGACTAGCGTACAATGAGCAGTTCTTC
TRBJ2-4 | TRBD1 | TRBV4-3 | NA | CASSQATGQGSGENIQYF | TGCGCCAGCAGCCAAGCTACCGGACAGGGTTCTGGAGAAAACATTCAGTACTTC
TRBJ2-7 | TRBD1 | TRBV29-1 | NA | CSVVNDRGLQYF | TGCAGCGTGGTAAATGACAGGGGGCTCCAGTACTTC
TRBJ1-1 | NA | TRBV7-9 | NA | CASSDRYTEAFF | TGTGCCAGTTCGGACAGATACACTGAAGCTTTCTTT
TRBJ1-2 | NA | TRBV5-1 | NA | CVSSLASPGGGYTF | TGCGTCAGCAGCTTGGCGTCTCCAGGCGGTGGCTACACCTTC
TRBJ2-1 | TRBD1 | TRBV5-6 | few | CASTRTGVENEQFF | TGTGCCAGCACCCGGACAGGGGTCGAAAATGAGCAGTTCTTC
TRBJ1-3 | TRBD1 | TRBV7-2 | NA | CASSSGGRSSGNTIYF | TGTGCCAGCAGCTCAGGGGGTCGGAGCTCTGGAAACACCATATATTTT
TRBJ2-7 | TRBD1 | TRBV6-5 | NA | CASSYSDRGAYEQYF | TGTGCCAGCAGTTACTCGGACAGGGGGGCCTACGAGCAGTACTTC
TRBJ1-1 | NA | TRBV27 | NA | CASSLGRTTEAFF | TGTGCCAGCAGTTTGGGACGTACGACTGAAGCTTTCTTT
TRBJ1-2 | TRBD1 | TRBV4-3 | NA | CASSLGQGTVETYTF | TGCGCCAGCAGCCTCGGACAGGGAACGGTAGAGACCTACACCTTC
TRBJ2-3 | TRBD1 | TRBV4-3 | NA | CASSNRDSAQYF | TGCGCCAGCAGCAACCGGGACAGTGCGCAGTATTTT
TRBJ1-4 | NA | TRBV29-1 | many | CSVEGQGEKLFF | TGCAGCGTTGAGGGGCAGGGTGAAAAACTGTTTTTT
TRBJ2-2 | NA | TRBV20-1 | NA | CSARVATNTGELFF | TGCAGTGCTAGAGTAGCGACGAACACCGGGGAGTTGTTTTTT
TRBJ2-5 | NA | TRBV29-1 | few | CGAVPSTETQYF | TGCGGCGCCGTTCCCTCCACCGAGACCCAGTACTTC
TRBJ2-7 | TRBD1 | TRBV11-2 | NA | CASSLAGGLSYEQYF | TGTGCCAGCAGCTTAGCAGGGGGCCTCTCCTACGAGCAGTACTTC
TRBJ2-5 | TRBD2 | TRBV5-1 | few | CASSLSLAEETQYF | TGCGCCAGCAGCTTGTCACTAGCGGAAGAGACCCAGTACTTC
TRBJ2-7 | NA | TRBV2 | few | CASSSHHEQYF | TGTGCCAGCAGTTCGCACCACGAGCAGTACTTC
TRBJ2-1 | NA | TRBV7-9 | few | CASSAKVARGRNEQFF | TGTGCCAGCAGCGCTAAAGTAGCGAGGGGCAGGAATGAGCAGTTCTTC
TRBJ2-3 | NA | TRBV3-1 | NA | CASSLRDSSTDTQYF | TGTGCCAGCAGCCTTCGGGACTCTTCCACAGATACGCAGTATTTT
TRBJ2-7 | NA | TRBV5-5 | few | CASSLVQGSGEQYF | TGTGCCAGCAGCTTGGTTCAGGGTAGCGGCGAGCAGTACTTC